Listed below are T cell receptor beta chains from one sample, sequenced in a study of T-cell reconstitution after alpha-beta-depleted transplantation in children. TCRdb re-called the PCR reads through MiXCR, storing one row per CDR3 protein. The data contain about a million distinct CDR3 sequences, about 29% of them singletons. Specimen: PBMCs, mostly from graft donor cells, collected 360 days after TCRalphabeta/CD19-depleted stem cell transplant. The receptors come from a boy under two years old who had a stem cell transplant for SCID, so the T cells may come from the graft donor. The CDR3 runs from the conserved cysteine through the conserved F or W. The D gene is left open where the match is weak. Clone size is shown for a subset of rows, as once, few, many or a class of expanded clone.

clone size,J gene,V gene,D gene,CDR3 protein,CDR3 DNA
.,TRBJ2-1,TRBV6-5,TRBD1,CASSSKRRTGDNEQFF,TGTGCCAGCAGTTCTAAGAGACGGACAGGGGATAATGAGCAGTTCTTC
few,TRBJ2-2,TRBV12-3/TRBV12-4,.,CASSSGGQANTGELFF,TGTGCCAGCAGTTCGGGGGGACAGGCGAACACCGGGGAGCTGTTTTTT
.,TRBJ2-1,TRBV7-9,TRBD1,CASSLDGTGTFF,TGTGCCAGCAGCCTAGACGGGACAGGGACGTTCTTC
.,TRBJ1-1,TRBV5-5,.,CASSSKRGLNTEAFF,TGTGCCAGCAGCTCCAAAAGGGGCCTGAACACTGAAGCTTTCTTT
.,TRBJ2-3,TRBV12-3/TRBV12-4,.,CASSSGVNTQYF,TGTGCCAGCAGCTCAGGGGTAAATACGCAGTATTTT
.,TRBJ2-6,TRBV30,.,CAWSVGNSGANVLTF,TGTGCCTGGAGTGTGGGGAACTCTGGGGCCAACGTCCTGACTTTC
.,TRBJ2-1,TRBV9,.,CASSVGGEGNEQFF,TGTGCCAGCAGCGTAGGGGGGGAAGGAAATGAGCAGTTCTTC
few,TRBJ2-1,TRBV29-1,.,CSAAGLPNNEQFF,TGCAGCGCTGCGGGACTCCCGAACAATGAGCAGTTCTTC
.,TRBJ1-2,TRBV3-1,.,CASSHPRQFYGYTF,TGTGCCAGCAGCCACCCTCGACAGTTCTATGGCTACACCTTC
.,TRBJ2-7,TRBV20-1,TRBD1,CSANLGQGRDEQYF,TGCAGTGCTAACTTAGGACAGGGAAGGGACGAGCAGTACTTC
.,TRBJ1-1,TRBV4-3,.,CASTWGPDTEAFF,TGCGCCAGCACTTGGGGGCCGGACACTGAAGCTTTCTTT
few,TRBJ2-3,TRBV6-2/TRBV6-3,.,CASSYWGVTHRDTQYF,TGTGCCAGCAGTTACTGGGGGGTTACCCACCGGGATACGCAGTATTTT
.,TRBJ2-3,TRBV5-8,.,CASSLAPRGLGTDTQYF,TGTGCCAGCAGCTTGGCCCCAAGGGGGTTGGGCACAGATACGCAGTATTTT
.,TRBJ2-3,TRBV18,.,CASSPQGGFTDTQYF,TGTGCCAGCTCACCTCAAGGGGGATTCACAGATACGCAGTATTTT
.,TRBJ2-5,TRBV5-6,.,CASSWVGGPYQETQYF,TGTGCCAGCAGCTGGGTGGGGGGCCCGTACCAAGAGACCCAGTACTTC
few,TRBJ2-5,TRBV20-1,.,CSARVVGEWEETQYF,TGCAGTGCTAGAGTAGTCGGGGAATGGGAGGAGACCCAGTACTTC
few,TRBJ2-7,TRBV20-1,.,CSARLGRSYEQYF,TGCAGTGCCAGACTCGGTCGATCCTACGAGCAGTACTTC
few,TRBJ1-6,TRBV12-3/TRBV12-4,TRBD1,CASRPTGGKGPLHF,TGTGCCAGCAGGCCGACAGGGGGAAAGGGACCCCTCCACTTT
.,TRBJ2-3,TRBV3-1,TRBD2,CASSPRAGEDTQYF,TGTGCCAGCAGCCCGAGGGCGGGGGAAGATACGCAGTATTTT
once,TRBJ1-5,TRBV28,.,CASRGIRVSNQPQHF,TGTGCCAGCAGGGGGATCAGGGTTAGCAATCAGCCCCAGCATTTT
.,TRBJ1-5,TRBV12-3/TRBV12-4,.,CASRPGIRPQHF,TGTGCCAGCAGACCCGGGATTCGGCCCCAGCATTTT
once,TRBJ2-5,TRBV21-1,.,CASNLQGFDLQETQYF,TGTGCCAGCAATTTACAGGGGTTTGACCTTCAAGAGACCCAGTACTTC
.,TRBJ2-2,TRBV4-3,TRBD1,CASRRGQAAGELFF,TGCGCCAGCAGACGGGGACAGGCGGCCGGGGAGCTGTTTTTT
few,TRBJ2-7,TRBV5-6,.,CASSGAPRTTLRYEQYF,TGTGCCAGCAGCGGTGCCCCGCGGACTACCCTTCGCTACGAGCAGTACTTC
.,TRBJ1-1,TRBV5-5,.,CASSIEGHVIEAFF,TGTGCCAGCAGCATTGAGGGACACGTAATCGAAGCTTTCTTT
few,TRBJ2-3,TRBV29-1,.,CSVEGGVSPSTDTQYF,TGCAGCGTTGAGGGGGGAGTATCGCCTAGCACAGATACGCAGTATTTT
.,TRBJ2-1,TRBV10-3,TRBD1,CASGPGQGIGEQFF,TGTGCCAGCGGGCCGGGACAGGGAATTGGTGAGCAGTTCTTC
.,TRBJ2-1,TRBV2,.,CASSEERTTYNEQFF,TGTGCCAGCAGTGAAGAACGGACCACCTACAATGAGCAGTTCTTC
.,TRBJ1-5,TRBV4-1,.,CASSQDLAGKRNQPQHF,TGCGCCAGCAGCCAAGATCTGGCGGGGAAACGCAATCAGCCCCAGCATTTT
.,TRBJ2-4,TRBV5-1,.,CASKLGGPENIQYF,TGCGCCAGCAAACTAGGGGGGCCGGAGAACATTCAGTACTTC
few,TRBJ2-1,TRBV6-2/TRBV6-3,.,CASSYSQYPQFF,TGTGCCAGCAGTTACTCACAGTACCCGCAGTTCTTC
.,TRBJ2-7,TRBV7-2,TRBD2,CASSSIGTSGYEQYF,TGTGCCAGCAGCTCAATTGGGACTAGCGGCTACGAGCAGTACTTC
.,TRBJ1-1,TRBV6-1,TRBD1,CASSIDRVSEAFF,TGTGCCAGCAGCATCGACAGGGTGTCTGAAGCTTTCTTT
few,TRBJ1-5,TRBV12-3/TRBV12-4,TRBD1,CASSDKQGAGAQPQHF,TGTGCCAGCAGTGACAAACAGGGGGCAGGGGCCCAGCCCCAGCATTTT
.,TRBJ2-4,TRBV7-8,.,CASSLSGAGDIQYF,TGTGCCAGCAGCTTATCCGGGGCAGGGGACATTCAGTACTTC
.,TRBJ2-6,TRBV18,.,CASSPRTGPSGANVLTF,TGTGCCAGCTCACCTAGGACGGGACCTTCTGGGGCCAACGTCCTGACTTTC
few,TRBJ2-3,TRBV28,TRBD1,CASSTLDRADTQYF,TGTGCCAGCAGTACCTTGGACAGGGCAGATACGCAGTATTTT
.,TRBJ1-5,TRBV5-8,.,CASSPAVTAGQPQHF,TGTGCCAGCAGCCCGGCCGTTACGGCGGGGCAGCCCCAGCATTTT
few,TRBJ2-5,TRBV3-1,.,CASSQAAAETQYF,TGTGCCAGCAGCCAAGCGGCCGCAGAGACCCAGTACTTC
.,TRBJ2-4,TRBV20-1,TRBD2,CSARLAGAFNIQYF,TGCAGTGCTAGACTAGCGGGGGCTTTCAACATTCAGTACTTC
.,TRBJ1-1,TRBV12-3/TRBV12-4,.,CASSWRGWAAFF,TGTGCCAGCAGTTGGAGGGGGTGGGCAGCTTTCTTT
.,TRBJ2-6,TRBV7-2,.,CASSFRLTRSGANVLTF,TGTGCCAGCAGCTTTCGGCTGACTCGCTCTGGGGCCAACGTCCTGACTTTC
.,TRBJ2-2,TRBV10-3,TRBD2,CAISESDSGEATGELFF,TGTGCCATCAGTGAGTCGGATAGCGGGGAAGCCACCGGGGAGCTGTTTTTT
.,TRBJ1-1,TRBV6-1,TRBD1,CASNWQGGTAEAFF,TGTGCCAGCAACTGGCAGGGGGGAACGGCTGAAGCTTTCTTT
few,TRBJ2-3,TRBV6-5,.,CASSPPGPSLNTQYF,TGTGCCAGCAGTCCTCCGGGACCCTCCTTGAATACGCAGTATTTT
few,TRBJ2-7,TRBV5-1,.,CASSRTSMKNEQYF,TGCGCCAGCAGCCGAACCTCCATGAAAAACGAGCAGTACTTC